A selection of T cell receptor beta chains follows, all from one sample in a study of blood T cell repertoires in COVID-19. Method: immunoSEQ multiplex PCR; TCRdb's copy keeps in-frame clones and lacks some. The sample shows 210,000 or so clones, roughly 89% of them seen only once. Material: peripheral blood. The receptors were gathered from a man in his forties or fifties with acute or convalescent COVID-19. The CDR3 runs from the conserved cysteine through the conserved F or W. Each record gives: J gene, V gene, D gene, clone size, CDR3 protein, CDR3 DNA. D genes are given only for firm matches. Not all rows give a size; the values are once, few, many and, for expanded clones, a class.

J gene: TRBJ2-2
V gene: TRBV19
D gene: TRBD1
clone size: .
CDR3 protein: CASSPQGAVGELFF
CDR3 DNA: TGTGCCAGTAGCCCACAGGGGGCGGTCGGGGAGCTGTTTTTT

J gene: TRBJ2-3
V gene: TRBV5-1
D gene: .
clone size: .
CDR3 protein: CASSFGSGTDTQYF
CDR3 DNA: TGCGCCAGCAGCTTCGGGAGTGGCACAGATACGCAGTATTTT

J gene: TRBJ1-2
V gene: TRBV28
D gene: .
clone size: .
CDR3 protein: CASRGPYGYTF
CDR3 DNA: TGTGCCAGCAGGGGGCCCTATGGCTATACCTTC

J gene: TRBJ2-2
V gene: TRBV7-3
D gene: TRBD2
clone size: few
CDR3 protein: CASSLMGRGGTGELFF
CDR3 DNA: TGTGCCAGCAGCTTAATGGGCCGGGGAGGGACCGGGGAGCTGTTTTTT

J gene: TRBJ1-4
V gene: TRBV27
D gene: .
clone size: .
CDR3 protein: CASSLNGREGVGLFF
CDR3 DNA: TGTGCCAGCAGTTTGAACGGGAGGGAAGGGGTTGGTCTGTTTTTT

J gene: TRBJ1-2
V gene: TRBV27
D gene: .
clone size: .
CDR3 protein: CATKGRDMLTF
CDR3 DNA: TGTGCCACCAAGGGCAGGGACATGCTCACCTTC

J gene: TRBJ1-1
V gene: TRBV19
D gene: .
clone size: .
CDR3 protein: CASKRGTEAFF
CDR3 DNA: TGTGCCAGTAAAAGAGGGACTGAAGCTTTCTTT

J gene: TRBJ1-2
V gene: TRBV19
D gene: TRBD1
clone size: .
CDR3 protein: CASYGTGGANYGYTF
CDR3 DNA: TGTGCCAGTTACGGGACAGGGGGAGCTAACTATGGCTACACCTTC

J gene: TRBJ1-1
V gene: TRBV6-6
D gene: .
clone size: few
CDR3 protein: CASSQRQAFGGTEAFF
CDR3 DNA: TGTGCCAGCAGTCAGCGACAGGCCTTTGGGGGCACTGAAGCTTTCTTT

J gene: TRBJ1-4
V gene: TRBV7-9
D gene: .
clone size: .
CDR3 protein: CASSLAGAIEKLFF
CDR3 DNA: TGTGCCAGCAGCTTAGCAGGGGCGATAGAAAAACTGTTTTTT

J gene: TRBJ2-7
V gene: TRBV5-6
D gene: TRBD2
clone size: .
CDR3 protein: CASSTGLAGMYEQYF
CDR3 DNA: TGTGCCAGCAGCACGGGACTAGCGGGCATGTACGAGCAGTACTTC

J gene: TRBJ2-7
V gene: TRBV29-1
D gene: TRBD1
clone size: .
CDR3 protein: CSARDSTYEQYF
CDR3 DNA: TGCAGCGCACGGGACAGTACCTACGAGCAGTACTTC

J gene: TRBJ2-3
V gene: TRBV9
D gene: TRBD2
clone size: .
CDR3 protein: CASSNSSGRRTDTQYF
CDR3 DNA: TGTGCCAGCAGCAACTCTAGCGGGAGACGCACAGATACGCAGTATTTT

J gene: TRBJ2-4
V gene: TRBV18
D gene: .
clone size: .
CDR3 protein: CASSPLEGPAKNIQYF
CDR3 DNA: TGTGCCAGCTCACCACTGGAGGGTCCAGCCAAAAACATTCAGTACTTC

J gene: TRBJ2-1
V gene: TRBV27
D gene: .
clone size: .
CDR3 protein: CASSLRGNYNEQFF
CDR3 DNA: TGTGCCAGCAGTTTACGCGGGAACTACAATGAGCAGTTCTTC